Presented here are 28 T cell receptor beta chains from one specimen sequenced in a study of cytomegalovirus exposure and HLA in healthy donors (dated by TCRdb to 2017 to 2019). The library was built by means of the immunoSEQ multiplex PCR assay. A mixture of 60 forward primers for TCR Vbeta segments and 13 reverse primers for TCR Jbeta segments was used in the multiplex PCR. Here the immuneACCESS table is served through TCRdb, limited to in-frame sequences with V and J called. Missing clones are a known gap in these copies; in checked studies unresolved V genes cover under half, and the rest lacks a known reason. Across this sample there are about 68,000 clones, with 75% to 90% seen only once. The ten largest clones capture around 7% of the sample. Sequences were obtained from PBMCs. The receptors stem from a human donor in good health.

The V and J genes are TRBV19 and TRBJ1-2, with D tentatively TRBD1 (6 bases). Germline V gives CDR1 LNHDA, CDR2 SQIVND (reference sequence). The CDR3 extends over 13 amino acids. Deletions cut 0 bases from V and 6 bases from J, with 8 bases between. CDR3 in DNA: TGTGCCAGTAGTATAGACAGGGGAGATGGCTACACCTTC. This gives the protein CASSIDRGDGYTF.

The rearrangement uses TRBV5-1 and TRBJ1-4; 9 bases are a match to TRBD1. J lost 7 bases, V lost 4 bases, and 8 bases had no gene match. Germline loops: CDR1 SGHRS, CDR2 YFSETQ. CDR3 length: 15 residues. CDR3 nucleotides: TGCGCCAGCAGCCTAGGACAGGGGAAATCTGAAAAACTGTTTTTT. It codes for CASSLGQGKSEKLFF. The full variable domain, completed using reference TRBV5-1 and TRBJ1-4, is KAGVTQTPRYLIKTRGQQVTLSCSPISGHRSVSWYQQTPGQGLQFLFEYFSETQRNKGNFPGRFSGRQFSNSRSEMNVSTLELGDSALYLCASSLGQGKSEKLFFGSGTQLSVL.

This clone was detected a few times. This sequence joins TRBV7-3 and TRBJ2-5; D remains unclear. Trimming shortened V by 4 bases and J by 1 base, and 7 bases separated the two germline ends. In germline, CDR1 is SGHTA, CDR2 FQGTGA. The CDR3 spans 13 residues. The CDR3 loop is CASSSIPQETQYF. The DNA for the CDR3 is TGTGCCAGCAGCTCAATCCCCCAAGAGACCCAGTACTTC.

V usage is TRBV30 and J usage is TRBJ1-1, with D perhaps matching TRBD1 (5 bases). The ends were cut back, 3 bases at V and 8 bases at J, with 13 bases in the middle. The CDR3 contains 12 residues. Germline V gene sequence: CDR1 GTSNPN, CDR2 SVGIG (reference sequence). The CDR3 bases are TGTGCCTGGAGAAAGGGGTCCCGAGAAGCTTTCTTT. Its protein product is CAWRKGSREAFF.

The chain joins TRBV10-1 to TRBJ2-1; 8 nucleotides align to TRBD2. This CDR3 contains 14 residues. Losses at the gene ends were 2 bases for V and 6 bases for J; bases not matched to a gene: 3. From germline, CDR1 is WNHNN and CDR2 SYGVQD (reference sequence). The CDR3 spells CASSEAGGRNEQFF. In nucleotides, the CDR3 is TGCGCCAGCAGTGAGGCGGGGGGCCGCAATGAGCAGTTCTTC.

The chain combines TRBV29-1 with TRBJ2-1; tentatively, D is TRBD1 (6 bases). Germline CDR1 is SQVTM and CDR2 is ANQGSEA. This CDR3 has 12 residues. V was cut by 7 bases and J by 3 bases, with 10 bases left in between. The CDR3 DNA follows: TGCAGCGCAAGGGGGATCTACAATGAGCAGTTCTTC. It encodes CSARGIYNEQFF.

The J gene is TRBJ2-7, the V gene TRBV7-6, with TRBD1 matching over 7 bases. The germline V gene has CDR1 SGHVS and CDR2 FNYEAQ. This CDR3 spans 16 amino acids. J lost 3 bases, V lost 4 bases, and 12 bases had no gene match. CDR3 sequence (DNA): TGTGCCAGCAGCTCAGGAAACCGGGACAGACACTACGAGCAGTACTTC. Translated: CASSSGNRDRHYEQYF.

This chain joins TRBV6-5 and TRBJ2-7; a possible D gene is TRBD1 (5 bases). V was cut by 7 bases and J by 4 bases, with 8 bases left in between. The CDR3 is 11 residues long. Looked up from germline, CDR1 is MNHEY and CDR2 is SVGAGI. This CDR3 is CASIQGYEQYF. Written as DNA, the CDR3 is TGTGCCAGCATCCAGGGATACGAGCAGTACTTC.

This sequence joins TRBV7-2 and TRBJ2-2, with a tentative D call TRBD1 (5 bases). Germline lookup yields CDR1 SGHTA and CDR2 FQGNSA. The CDR3 consists of 15 residues. V lost 3 bases and J 3 bases, leaving 11 bases between the germline ends. The CDR3, as DNA: TGTGCCAGCAGCTTTGAACAGGTTTACACCGGGGAGCTGTTTTTT. Amino acids: CASSFEQVYTGELFF.

This clone was seen a handful of times. The rearrangement links TRBV6-6 to TRBJ2-3; 8 bases map to TRBD1. The CDR3 is made up of 15 amino acids. Per the germline V gene, CDR1 is MNHNY and CDR2 is SVGAGI (reference sequence). The V and J ends lost 8 bases and 3 bases, in that order; junction bases with no gene match: 10. This CDR3 is CASGTGREITDTQYF. The CDR3 DNA is TGTGCCAGCGGGACAGGACGAGAGATTACAGATACGCAGTATTTT.

The rearrangement uses TRBV9 and TRBJ2-3, with TRBD2 as a possible D gene (5 bases). CDR1 is SGDLS and CDR2 is YYNGEE in the germline V gene. This CDR3 is built from 14 residues. V lost 7 bases and J 0 bases, leaving 12 bases between the germline ends. The CDR3 coding sequence is TGTGCCAGCTGGTCGGGAATTAGCACAGATACGCAGTATTTT. Its protein is CASWSGISTDTQYF. Full variable domain (missing parts from reference TRBV9 and TRBJ2-3): DSGVTQTPKHLITATGQRVTLRCSPRSGDLSVYWYQQSLDQGLQFLIQYYNGEERAKGNILERFSAQQFPDLHSELNLSSLELGDSALYFCASWSGISTDTQYFGPGTRLTVL.

The chain joins TRBV9 to TRBJ2-5; 8 nucleotides line up with TRBD2. The V segment lost 0 bases and the J segment 2 bases; nucleotides outside the gene matches: 0. Germline V lookup: CDR1 SGDLS, CDR2 YYNGEE. The CDR3 runs to 14 residues. Written as DNA, the CDR3 is TGTGCCAGCAGCGTAGGCGGGGGGCAAGAGACCCAGTACTTC. It encodes CASSVGGGQETQYF.

The rearrangement joins TRBV7-9 to TRBJ2-1; 7 nucleotides align to TRBD1. CDR1 SEHNR and CDR2 FQNEAQ come from the germline V gene (reference sequence). Germline trimming cut 5 bases from V and 0 bases from J; bases unmatched to any gene: 13. The CDR3 is made up of 18 amino acids. The CDR3 nucleotides are TGTGCCAGCAGCCAGACTTTAATGACAGGGAGCTCCTACAATGAGCAGTTCTTC. Amino acid sequence: CASSQTLMTGSSYNEQFF. Using reference TRBV7-9 and TRBJ2-1 for the parts outside the CDR3, the full variable domain is DTGVSQNPRHKITKRGQNVTFRCDPISEHNRLYWYRQTLGQGPEFLTYFQNEAQLEKSRLLSDRFSAERPKGSFSTLEIQRTEQGDSAMYLCASSQTLMTGSSYNEQFFGPGTRLTVL.

The V gene is TRBV6-4, the J gene TRBJ1-1, with 7 bases fitting TRBD1. The CDR3 sequence is 14 residues long. V was clipped by 4 bases and J by 1 base; unmatched bases: 3. The germline gives CDR1 MRHNA, CDR2 SNTAGT. The DNA of the CDR3 is TGTGCCAGCAGTGTGCAGGGGGGGAACACTGAAGCTTTCTTT. Translating gives CASSVQGGNTEAFF.

The gene calls are TRBV4-3 and TRBJ2-3; 9 bases line up with TRBD2. CDR1 LGHNA and CDR2 YSLEER come from the germline V gene. With 1 base clipped from V and 6 bases from J, the junction kept 11 bases outside the gene matches. This CDR3 comprises 17 residues. CDR3 amino acids: CASSQGTGGGAADTQYF. DNA for the CDR3: TGCGCCAGCAGCCAAGGAACGGGCGGGGGGGCCGCCGATACGCAGTATTTT.

This clone was counted a single time. The genes are TRBV30 and TRBJ2-5, with 7 bases fitting TRBD2. V lost 3 bases to trimming and J lost 0 bases; unmatched junction nucleotides: 1. There are 13 residues in the CDR3. The germline V gene encodes CDR1 GTSNPN and CDR2 SVGIG (reference sequence). In nucleotides, the CDR3 is TGTGCCTGGAGCGGGGGGTACCAAGAGACCCAGTACTTC. This encodes CAWSGGYQETQYF.

The chain carries TRBV27 and TRBJ1-1; D remains ambiguous. Per germline, CDR1 MNHEY and CDR2 SMNVEV (reference sequence). The V gene lost 6 bases and the J gene lost 1 base, with 9 bases spanning the gap. CDR3 size: 13 residues. CDR3 in DNA: TGTGCCAGCAGCTACCTTACGAACACTGAAGCTTTCTTT. Its protein product is CASSYLTNTEAFF.

The chain recombines TRBV9 with TRBJ2-1; possibly TRBD1 for D (5 bases). Trimming stripped 0 bases from V and 0 bases from J, with 10 bases between. The germline gives CDR1 SGDLS, CDR2 YYNGEE. The CDR3 is 16 amino acids. The chain's CDR3 is CASSVEGIASYNEQFF. CDR3 bases: TGTGCCAGCAGCGTAGAGGGGATAGCCTCCTACAATGAGCAGTTCTTC.

The chain has TRBV28 and TRBJ2-2, with D possibly being TRBD1 (7 bases). The CDR3 spans 18 residues. The V and J ends lost 7 bases and 1 base respectively, with 22 bases between them. Per germline, CDR1 MDHEN and CDR2 SYDVKM. CDR3 protein: CASNRLGQGGRNTGELFF. The CDR3 coding sequence is TGTGCCAGCAACCGGCTCGGGCAGGGGGGAAGGAACACCGGGGAGCTGTTTTTT.

The gene calls are TRBV18 and TRBJ1-3; 7 bases are a match to TRBD1. The germline V gene encodes CDR1 KGHSH and CDR2 LQKENI. This CDR3 region has 15 residues. V lost 2 bases and J lost 3; bases outside the gene matches: 4. CDR3 amino acids: CASSPRGLYGNTIYF. CDR3 nucleotide sequence: TGTGCCAGCTCACCAAGGGGGCTGTATGGAAACACCATATATTTT.

The chain is built from TRBV15 and TRBJ1-2, with no clear D. CDR3 length: 13 residues. V lost 4 bases, J lost 4 bases, and 10 bases lay in between. Germline V lookup: CDR1 LNHNV, CDR2 YYDKDF (reference sequence). CDR3 residues: CATSTAAGYGYTF. CDR3 nucleotide sequence: TGTGCCACCAGCACTGCGGCGGGCTATGGCTACACCTTC.

The gene calls are TRBV5-1 and TRBJ2-2; tentatively, D is TRBD2 (5 bases). There are 15 residues in the CDR3. V was trimmed by 4 bases and J by 2 bases, leaving 12 bases between them. In germline, CDR1 is SGHRS, CDR2 YFSETQ. The CDR3 bases are TGCGCCAGCAGCCTAGGACTGAGTAACACCGGGGAGCTGTTTTTT. The encoded protein is CASSLGLSNTGELFF.

This chain links TRBV11-1 with TRBJ1-6, with D maybe TRBD1 (6 bases). The CDR3 has 14 amino acids. V was cut by 5 bases and J by 10 bases, with 15 bases left in between. CDR1 and CDR2 from the germline V gene are SGHAT and FQDESV (reference sequence). CDR3 loop: CASSTTGSQSPLHF. The DNA for the CDR3 is TGTGCCAGCAGCACTACAGGGTCGCAATCACCCCTCCACTTT.

This chain connects TRBV2 to TRBJ2-3, with 7 positions matching TRBD2. The CDR3 totals 15 residues. V lost 8 bases, J lost 1 base, and 9 bases stayed unmatched. Per the germline V gene, CDR1 is SNHLY and CDR2 is FYNNEI. CDR3 amino acids: CASALGGTGTDTQYF. The CDR3 coding sequence is TGTGCCAGCGCCCTGGGGGGGACCGGCACAGATACGCAGTATTTT. The full variable domain, its missing parts supplied by reference TRBV2 and TRBJ2-3, is EPEVTQTPSHQVTQMGQEVILRCVPISNHLYFYWYRQILGQKVEFLVSFYNNEISEKSEIFDDQFSVERPDGSNFTLKIRSTKLEDSAMYFCASALGGTGTDTQYFGPGTRLTVL.

The chain recombines TRBV25-1 with TRBJ1-4; possibly TRBD1 for D (6 bases). The CDR3 length is 15 residues. Trimming stripped 3 bases from V and 6 bases from J, with 14 bases between. Germline CDR1 reads MGHDK; CDR2 reads SYGVNS. The CDR3 DNA is TGTGCCAGCAGTGACTTAGGGGGGGCCTATGAAAAACTGTTTTTT. Amino acids: CASSDLGGAYEKLFF.

The rearrangement links TRBV6-6 to TRBJ1-4, with 9 bases aligning to TRBD1. Germline V gene sequence: CDR1 MNHNY, CDR2 SVGAGI (reference sequence). This CDR3 comprises 14 residues. J lost 8 bases, V lost 5 bases, and 6 bases had no gene match. CDR3 sequence: CASSPQGAREKLFF. The CDR3 bases are TGTGCCAGCAGTCCACAGGGGGCGAGGGAAAAACTGTTTTTT.

In DNA, the CDR3 is TGTGCCAGCTACGGGAGACAGGGCTCACCCCTCCACTTT. Its translation is CASYGRQGSPLHF. The rearrangement links TRBV6-1 to TRBJ1-6; 7 nucleotides align to TRBD1. V lost 8 bases to trimming and J lost 10 bases; unmatched junction nucleotides: 8. Germline V gene lookup returns CDR1 MNHNS and CDR2 SASEGT. The CDR3 extends over 13 amino acids.

The V call is TRBV11-2, the J call TRBJ2-5; 12 bases line up with TRBD2. The V gene end was trimmed by 5 bases and the J gene end by 2 bases; junction bases not matched to a gene: 3. The germline CDR1 and CDR2 sequences are SGHAT and FQNNGV. This CDR3 region has 15 residues. CDR3 loop: CASSPTSGGQETQYF. In nucleotides, the CDR3 is TGTGCCAGCAGCCCGACTAGCGGGGGACAAGAGACCCAGTACTTC. The variable domain in full, completed from reference TRBV11-2 and TRBJ2-5, reads EAGVAQSPRYKIIEKRQSVAFWCNPISGHATLYWYQQILGQGPKLLIQFQNNGVVDDSQLPKDRFSAERLKGVDSTLKIQPAKLEDSAVYLCASSPTSGGQETQYFGPGTRLLVL.